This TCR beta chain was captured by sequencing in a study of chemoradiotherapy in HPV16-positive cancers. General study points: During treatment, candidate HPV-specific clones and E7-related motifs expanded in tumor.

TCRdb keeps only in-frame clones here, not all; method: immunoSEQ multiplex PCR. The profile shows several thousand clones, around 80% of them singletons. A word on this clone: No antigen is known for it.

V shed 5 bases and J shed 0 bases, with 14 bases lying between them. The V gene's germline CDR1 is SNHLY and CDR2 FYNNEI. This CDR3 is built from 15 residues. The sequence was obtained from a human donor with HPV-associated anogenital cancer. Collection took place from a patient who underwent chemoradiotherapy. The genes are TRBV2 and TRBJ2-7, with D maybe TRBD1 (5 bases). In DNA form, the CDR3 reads TGTGCCAGCAGTCAAGGGGCCCGATTCTCCTACGAGCAGTACTTC. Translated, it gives CASSQGARFSYEQYF.